This is a list of T cell receptor beta chains from one sample in a study of T-cell memory formation after mild COVID-19. TCRdb fed the 5' RACE reads into MiXCR, producing one record per CDR3 protein. The sample lists a few hundred thousand distinct CDR3 sequences; around a sixth were seen once. Sequencing was done on a sample of PBMCs or a T cell subset sorted from them (not recorded which). The source is a man aged 18 to 30 who had mild COVID-19 (a few samples of this study predate the infection). Cell type and time point are not known. Both conserved end residues are part of each CDR3. The order of the fields is D gene, V gene, J gene, clone size, CDR3 DNA, CDR3 protein. A D gene is named only where the DNA matches it firmly. For some rows the clone size is stated as once, few or many, or as a class when expanded; others skip it.

.	TRBV6-6	TRBJ2-5	many	TGTGCCAGCAGTTCAACGGCTTGGGAGACCCAGTACTTC	CASSSTAWETQYF
TRBD2	TRBV18	TRBJ2-3	.	TGTGCCAGCTCTCGCGGGGGGAACACAGATACGCAGTATTTT	CASSRGGNTDTQYF
TRBD2	TRBV4-2	TRBJ2-1	few	TGTGCCAGCAGCCAAGAGGGAGGGCTAGCGGGGGTCAATGAGCAGTTCTTC	CASSQEGGLAGVNEQFF
TRBD1	TRBV24-1	TRBJ2-2	.	TGTGCCACCAGTGACCACTACAGGGGGTGGACCGGGGAGCTGTTTTTT	CATSDHYRGWTGELFF
TRBD1	TRBV19	TRBJ1-1	.	TGTGCCAGCACGGACAGGGGGGTGGCTGAAGCTTTCTTT	CASTDRGVAEAFF
.	TRBV4-1	TRBJ2-7	few	TGCGCCAGCAGCCGGGAATGGGGAGAGCAGTACTTC	CASSREWGEQYF
.	TRBV29-1	TRBJ2-2	few	TGCAGCGTTGCCACAGCTAACACCGGGGAGCTGTTTTTT	CSVATANTGELFF
.	TRBV4-1	TRBJ2-3	few	TGCGCCAGCAGCCAAGCGACTGAACCCCCAGATACGCAGTATTTT	CASSQATEPPDTQYF
.	TRBV11-1	TRBJ2-5	.	TGTGCCAGCAGCTTAGGACGACAGTACCAAGAGACCCAGTACTTC	CASSLGRQYQETQYF
.	TRBV6-5	TRBJ1-1	few	TGTGCCAGCAGTTACTCTGAAGAGACCTTACTCCAAGCTTTCTTT	CASSYSEETLLQAFF
.	TRBV25-1	TRBJ2-5	few	TGTGCCAGCAGTGAAAGGGGCAATGTGGAGACCCAGTACTTC	CASSERGNVETQYF
TRBD1	TRBV18	TRBJ2-1	.	TGTGCCAGCTCATTTGCGGGACAGGGGATTTACAATGAGCAGTTCTTC	CASSFAGQGIYNEQFF
.	TRBV27	TRBJ1-1	many	TGTGCCAGCAGTTTAAGCCTGAACACTGAAGCTTTCTTT	CASSLSLNTEAFF
.	TRBV5-1	TRBJ1-2	many	TGCGCCAGCAGCTTGGCTGCGGGCGAGAATGGCTACACCTTC	CASSLAAGENGYTF
.	TRBV7-2	TRBJ1-5	.	TGTGCCAGCAGCTTCGGAGACCTCAATCAGCCCCAGCATTTT	CASSFGDLNQPQHF
TRBD1	TRBV18	TRBJ2-7	.	TGTGCCAGCTCACCAAGTGGGACAGGGTCCTACGAGCAGTACTTC	CASSPSGTGSYEQYF
.	TRBV6-6	TRBJ2-2	once	TGTGCCAGCAGACCACCCGCGAACACCGGGGAGCTGTTTTTT	CASRPPANTGELFF
.	TRBV7-9	TRBJ2-7	.	TGTGCCAGCAGGAGGGACACTCACTACGAGCAGTACTTC	CASRRDTHYEQYF
TRBD1	TRBV6-6	TRBJ2-3	few	TGTGCCAGCAGTTACGCCCCAACAGGGGGAACAGATACGCAGTATTTT	CASSYAPTGGTDTQYF
TRBD2	TRBV4-2	TRBJ2-3	few	TGTGCCAGCAGTAATCGGGGGGGTCGCACAGATACGCAGTATTTT	CASSNRGGRTDTQYF
.	TRBV4-1	TRBJ1-5	.	TGCGCCAGCAGCCAGAACTGGGGTCAGCCCCAGCATTTT	CASSQNWGQPQHF
TRBD1	TRBV5-4	TRBJ2-2	once	TGTGCCAGCAGCTACTGGCAGGGGGTCACCGGGGAGCTGTTTTTT	CASSYWQGVTGELFF
.	TRBV4-3	TRBJ1-1	.	TGCGCCAGCAGCCCCCGGGGGACTTTATTCGGTGAAGCTTTCTTT	CASSPRGTLFGEAFF
.	TRBV27	TRBJ2-3	few	TGTGCCAGCAGTTCGGGACCGCTTCCAGATACGCAGTATTTT	CASSSGPLPDTQYF
.	TRBV4-3	TRBJ1-5	.	TGCGCCAGCAGCCAAGGGACTTATAGCAATCAGCCCCAGCATTTT	CASSQGTYSNQPQHF
.	TRBV5-4	TRBJ2-5	few	TGTGCCAGCAGCGAGACAGGACAAGAGACCCAGTACTTC	CASSETGQETQYF
.	TRBV5-1	TRBJ2-5	.	TGCGCCAGCACGCCGGGGGCAGGCCGAGAGACCCAGTACTTC	CASTPGAGRETQYF
.	TRBV3-1	TRBJ2-5	.	TGTGCCAGCAGCCAAGATCCGACAGCCGGGTCGGAGACCCAGTACTTC	CASSQDPTAGSETQYF
.	TRBV12-5	TRBJ1-1	few	TGTGCTAGTGGTTCCCCCCTAACTAAAGCTTTCTTT	CASGSPLTKAFF
TRBD1	TRBV2	TRBJ1-4	few	TGTGCCAGCGGCGCAGGGGGCGGAGACGAAAAACTGTTTTTT	CASGAGGGDEKLFF
.	TRBV7-9	TRBJ2-5	few	TGTGCCAGCAGCCCGGGGACGATTGGTGGGGAGACCCAGTACTTC	CASSPGTIGGETQYF
.	TRBV7-2	TRBJ2-3	.	TGTGCCAGCAGCTTAGTAGGAGGGATGAGCACAGATACGCAGTATTTT	CASSLVGGMSTDTQYF
TRBD2	TRBV7-2	TRBJ2-2	.	TGTGCCAGCAGCTTATACGGGGGGGCAGTAACCGGGGAGCTGTTTTTT	CASSLYGGAVTGELFF
.	TRBV20-1	TRBJ2-4	.	TGCAGTGCTCCTATGAACATTCAGTACTTC	CSAPMNIQYF
.	TRBV3-1	TRBJ1-5	.	TGTGCCAGCAGCCGGGACACTAATCAGCCCCAGCATTTT	CASSRDTNQPQHF
TRBD1	TRBV27	TRBJ2-3	few	TGTGCCAGCAGCGTGGGGACAGGGGGCACAGATACGCAGTATTTT	CASSVGTGGTDTQYF
.	TRBV27	TRBJ2-2	.	TGTGCCAGCAGTTTATTCGGGGGGCTGAACACCGGGGAGCTGTTTTTT	CASSLFGGLNTGELFF
.	TRBV3-1	TRBJ1-4	.	TGTGCCAGCAGCAGGGGCCCGGGGATACTGTTTTTT	CASSRGPGILFF
TRBD1	TRBV27	TRBJ1-2	.	TGTGCCAGCGGAGGACAGGGGTGGAGGGGCGGCTACACCTTC	CASGGQGWRGGYTF